These 12 T cell receptor beta chains share one sample of origin, sequenced in a study of T cells in Graves' hyperthyroidism and ophthalmopathy. What was amplified from RNA transcripts were TCR beta CDR3 regions. The HTBI set primed first-round TCR CDR3 RT-PCR. Using its own MiXCR run on the multiplex PCR reads, TCRdb lists one record per CDR3 protein. The table lists roughly 750,000 distinct CDR3 sequences, about a sixth of them singletons. Sequencing used blood. The receptors derive from a man aged 18 to 30 with Graves' hyperthyroidism.

J is TRBJ2-1 and V is TRBV20-1; 7 bases are shared with TRBD1. This CDR3 comprises 13 residues. Unmatched junction bases numbered 5, after V lost 0 bases and J lost 9 bases. In germline, CDR1 is DFQATT, CDR2 SNEGSKA (reference sequence). CDR3 sequence: CSARDAGGGEQFF. The CDR3 DNA follows: TGCAGTGCTAGAGATGCAGGGGGTGGTGAGCAGTTCTTC.

The chain uses TRBV5-5 and TRBJ1-2; D unclear. V was clipped by 4 bases and J by 2 bases, with 12 bases between them. Germline V gene lookup returns CDR1 SGHKS and CDR2 YYEKEE (reference sequence). The CDR3 covers 14 residues. The CDR3 DNA follows: TGTGCCAGCAGCGGCCCATATAGGAACTATGGCTACACCTTC. Its protein is CASSGPYRNYGYTF.

This clonotype was seen a handful of times. The chain is built from TRBV28 and TRBJ1-3; D possibly corresponds to TRBD1 (5 bases). The germline gives CDR1 MDHEN, CDR2 SYDVKM. Trimming left V 6 bases short and J 2 bases short, with 14 bases between. The CDR3 contains 15 residues. CDR3 residues: CASSRLSGPGNTIYF. The CDR3 nucleotides read TGTGCCAGCAGCCGTCTTTCGGGGCCTGGAAACACCATATATTTT.

V usage is TRBV9 and J usage is TRBJ1-1; D is uncertain. CDR3 length: 13 residues. Germline CDR1 is SGDLS and CDR2 is YYNGEE. The V end lost 0 bases, the J end lost 7 bases, and 10 bases lay between the germline ends. In DNA form, the CDR3 reads TGTGCCAGCAGCGTAGGTCTGGGTGGTGAAGCTTTCTTT. Amino acid sequence: CASSVGLGGEAFF.

This clonotype has a count of ten or more. The V call is TRBV18, the J call TRBJ1-2; a weak D match, TRBD1 (5 bases). V gave up 2 bases and J gave up 2 bases, with 12 bases separating them. Germline V gene data show CDR1 as KGHSH and CDR2 as LQKENI. The CDR3 covers 15 residues. CDR3 DNA sequence: TGTGCCAGCTCACCAACGACAGAGAGCAACTATGGCTACACCTTC. It translates to CASSPTTESNYGYTF. Supplemented by reference TRBV18 and TRBJ1-2, the full variable domain reads NAGVMQNPRHLVRRRGQEARLRCSPMKGHSHVYWYRQLPEEGLKFMVYLQKENIIDESGMPKERFSAEFPKEGPSILRIQQVVRGDSAAYFCASSPTTESNYGYTFGSGTRLTVV.

The chain joins TRBV9 to TRBJ1-5; D call uncertain. Germline-derived CDR1 and CDR2 are SGDLS and YYNGEE. This CDR3 is built from 13 residues. Trimming cost V 3 bases and J 7 bases, with 11 bases left between them. The CDR3 DNA reads as TGTGCCAGCAGCGCCGGGTGGGAACAGCCCCAGCATTTT. The encoded protein is CASSAGWEQPQHF.

CDR3 amino acids: CASSLGSRQFF. The CDR3 region has the DNA TGTGCCAGCAGCTTAGGTAGCAGGCAGTTCTTC. The rearrangement links TRBV7-8 to TRBJ2-1; D unresolved. The germline gives CDR1 SGHVS, CDR2 FQNEAQ. The CDR3 extends over 11 amino acids. The V gene lost 1 base and the J gene lost 12 bases, with 7 bases spanning the gap.

The rearrangement uses TRBV3-1 and TRBJ2-2, with TRBD2 matching over 14 bases. Germline CDR1 and CDR2: LGHDT and YNNKEL (reference sequence). Germline trimming cut 5 bases from V and 6 bases from J; bases unmatched to any gene: 8. The CDR3 totals 17 residues. CDR3 residues: CASSSRTSGRSAGELFF. The DNA for the CDR3 is TGTGCCAGCAGCTCTCGGACTAGCGGGAGGTCAGCCGGGGAGCTGTTTTTT.

This clonotype has just a few counts. J is TRBJ2-7 and V is TRBV28; 7 positions agree with TRBD2. This CDR3 region has 16 residues. CDR1 and CDR2 from the germline V gene are MDHEN and SYDVKM. Trimming removed 5 bases from V and 9 bases from J; junction bases left unmatched: 19. The CDR3 DNA follows: TGTGCCAGCAGTAGCGGCTATCTAGCGGTCTCGTTGGGGCAGTACTTC. Translation: CASSSGYLAVSLGQYF.

The genes are TRBV10-3 and TRBJ1-2; TRBD1 matches at 8 bases. The germline V gene encodes CDR1 ENHRY and CDR2 SYGVKD. V shed 6 bases, J shed 7 bases, and the junction held 4 bases outside the gene matches. CDR3 length: 12 residues. Written as DNA, the CDR3 is TGTGCCATCAGGCTGACAGGGGTTGGCTACACCTTC. The encoded protein is CAIRLTGVGYTF.

This clonotype was observed a handful of times. The CDR3: CASSVGTSGGDEQFF. DNA of the CDR3: TGTGCCAGCAGCGTAGGAACTAGCGGAGGGGATGAGCAGTTCTTC. The chain has TRBV9 and TRBJ2-1; 8 bases fit TRBD2. The CDR3 has 15 amino acids. J was trimmed by 8 bases and V by 0 bases; bases with no gene match: 7. In germline, CDR1 is SGDLS, CDR2 YYNGEE.

This clonotype was seen many times. The chain employs TRBV7-3 and TRBJ2-7; D may correspond to TRBD1 or TRBD2 (5 bases each). The germline V gene encodes CDR1 SGHTA and CDR2 FQGTGA. CDR3 size: 15 residues. The germline V and J ends were trimmed by 1 base and 6 bases, with 16 bases remaining between them. The CDR3 region is CASSLIPGRAAEQYF. Written as DNA, the CDR3 is TGTGCCAGCAGCTTAATCCCAGGGCGAGCGGCCGAGCAGTACTTC.